This T cell receptor (beta chain) was obtained from a study of cytomegalovirus exposure and HLA in healthy donors. Whole-study findings and limits: Investigators reported 150 to 200 TCR beta chains as tied to cytomegalovirus. Excluded: some indistinguishable V segments such as TRBV6-2 and TRBV6-3.

Primers included in the PCR were 60 Vbeta and 13 Jbeta primers. Here immunoSEQ multiplex PCR was the method, and the copy in TCRdb shows in-frame clones only, minus some. This table holds about 170,000 clones, 75% to 80% found once. Per the germline V gene, CDR1 is SGHAT and CDR2 is FQNNGV. This CDR3 has 16 residues. The germline V and J ends were trimmed by 5 bases and 0 bases, with 13 bases remaining between them. To note about this clone: As yet, its antigen is unknown.

Sequenced input: PBMCs. The TCR sequence derives from a man aged 40-49 years in good health and CMV-seropositive. V and J are TRBV11-2 and TRBJ2-2, with D possibly being TRBD1 (6 bases). CDR3 coding DNA: TGTGCCAGCAGCCCCCGGACAGCTACGAACACCGGGGAGCTGTTTTTT. Translation: CASSPRTATNTGELFF.